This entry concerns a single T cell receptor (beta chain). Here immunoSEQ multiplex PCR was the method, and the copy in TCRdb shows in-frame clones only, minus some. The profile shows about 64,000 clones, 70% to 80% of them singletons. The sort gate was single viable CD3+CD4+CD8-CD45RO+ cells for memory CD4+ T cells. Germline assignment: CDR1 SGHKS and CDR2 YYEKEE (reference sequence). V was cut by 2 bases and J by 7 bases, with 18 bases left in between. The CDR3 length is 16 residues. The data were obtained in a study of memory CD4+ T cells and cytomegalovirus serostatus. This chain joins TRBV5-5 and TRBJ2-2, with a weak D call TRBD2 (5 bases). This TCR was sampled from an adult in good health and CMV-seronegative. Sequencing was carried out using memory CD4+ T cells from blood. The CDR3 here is CASSFGAPGEGGELFF. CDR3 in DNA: TGTGCCAGCAGCTTCGGTGCCCCTGGTGAGGGCGGGGAGCTGTTTTTT.